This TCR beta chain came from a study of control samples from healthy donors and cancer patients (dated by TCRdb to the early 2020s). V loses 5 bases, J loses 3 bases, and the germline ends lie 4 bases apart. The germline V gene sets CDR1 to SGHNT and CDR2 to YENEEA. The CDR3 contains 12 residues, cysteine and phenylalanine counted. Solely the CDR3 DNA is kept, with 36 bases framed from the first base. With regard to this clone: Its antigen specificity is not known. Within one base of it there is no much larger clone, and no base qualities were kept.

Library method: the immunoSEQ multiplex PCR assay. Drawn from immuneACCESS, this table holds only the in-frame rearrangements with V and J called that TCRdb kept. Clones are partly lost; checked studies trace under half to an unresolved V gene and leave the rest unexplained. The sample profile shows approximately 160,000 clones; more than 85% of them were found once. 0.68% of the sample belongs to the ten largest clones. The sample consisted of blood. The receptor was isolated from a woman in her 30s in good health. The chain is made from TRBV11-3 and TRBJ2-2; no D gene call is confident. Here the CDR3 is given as CASSRHTGELFF. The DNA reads TGTGCCAGCAGCCGGCACACCGGGGAGCTGTTTTTT.